Listed here are 5 T cell receptor beta chains from one sample, sequenced in a study of T cells after yellow fever vaccination. From the 5' RACE reads, TCRdb called clonotypes with MiXCR, one entry per CDR3 protein. The sample contains over 35,000 distinct CDR3 sequences, more than 6% of which appear only once. Source: PBMCs, either bulk or a sorted T-cell subset (CD4+, CD8+, memory, or dextramer-sorted; not recorded which), taken 45 days after the yellow fever booster vaccination. Receptors were obtained from a man aged 30 to 39 who received the YFV17D yellow fever vaccine.

This clonotype appeared a few times. The chain has TRBV7-3 and TRBJ2-1; 10 bases match TRBD2. There are 15 residues in the CDR3. The J segment lost 12 bases and the V segment lost 4 bases, leaving 12 bases of the junction unmatched. CDR1 is SGHTA, CDR2 FQGTGA, per germline. In DNA form, the CDR3 reads TGTGCCAGCAGCTCTAGCGGGAGTGCGGCCCATCGGCAGTTCTTC. Protein sequence: CASSSSGSAAHRQFF.

This clonotype ranks as medium-sized. This chain uses TRBV7-2 with TRBJ2-7, with 10 bases fitting TRBD2. Per germline, CDR1 SGHTA and CDR2 FQGNSA. V lost 1 base, J lost 2 bases, and 5 bases stayed unmatched. This CDR3 has 16 amino acids. The CDR3 DNA is TGTGCCAGCAGCTTAGAAGCGGGAGGGTCGACCTACGAGCAGTACTTC. Encoded protein: CASSLEAGGSTYEQYF.

The table lists this clonotype with many counts. This rearrangement joins TRBV20-1 to TRBJ2-5, with TRBD2 identical over 14 bases. The J segment lost 1 base and the V segment lost 6 bases, leaving 1 base of the junction unmatched. The CDR3 is made up of 14 amino acids. Germline CDR1 is DFQATT and CDR2 is SNEGSKA (reference sequence). The CDR3 nucleotides are TGCAGTGCGGGACTAGCGGGAGCCCAAGAGACCCAGTACTTC. Protein product: CSAGLAGAQETQYF.

There are many counts of this clonotype. The chain employs TRBV15 and TRBJ2-1; tentative D call: TRBD2 (5 bases). This CDR3 contains 15 residues. Trimming stripped 6 bases from V and 0 bases from J, with 12 bases between. Germline CDR1 reads LNHNV; CDR2 reads YYDKDF (reference sequence). The CDR3 here is CATRGASLSYNEQFF. The CDR3 DNA reads as TGTGCCACCAGGGGAGCGTCGCTCTCCTACAATGAGCAGTTCTTC.

In the case of this clonotype: The germline gene is not matched at one end of the junction; a read error may be the cause. The chain links TRBV7-9 to TRBJ2-7, with 13 bases matching TRBD2. This CDR3 has 17 residues. Germline V gene lookup returns CDR1 SEHNR and CDR2 FQNEAQ (reference sequence). The CDR3 region has the DNA TGTGCTAGCAGCGAGACTAGCGGGAGGAGGAGCTCGTACGAGCATTACTTC. Translation: CASSETSGRRSSYEHYF.